This TCR beta chain emerged from a study of cytomegalovirus exposure and HLA in healthy donors. The CDR3 totals 15 residues. CDR1 and CDR2 from the germline V gene are MDHEN and SYDVKM. The PCR was carried out with 60 Vbeta primers and 13 Jbeta primers. Here immunoSEQ multiplex PCR was the method, and the copy in TCRdb shows in-frame clones only, minus some. The sample comprises tens of thousands of clones, 77% of which are singletons, and more than 3% rests with the top ten. This chain uses TRBV28 with TRBJ2-5, with 8 nucleotides matching TRBD1. The J call may be mistaken, given a closer DNA end match to TRBJ2-7. This receptor was identified in a man aged 25 to 40 in good health and CMV-seronegative. What was sequenced was PBMCs. The CDR3 loop is CASRTLRDRLYEQYF. CDR3 nucleotide sequence: TGTGCCAGCAGGACCCTCCGGGACAGGCTCTACGAGCAGTACTTC.